What follows is one T cell receptor beta chain and its context. This sample stems from a study of blood T cell repertoires in COVID-19. Sequencing used immunoSEQ multiplex PCR; TCRdb keeps in-frame clones, though not all of them. The repertoire holds about 290,000 clones, with 70% to 90% as singletons. The V and J ends lost 6 bases and 5 bases, in that order; junction bases with no gene match: 14. The CDR3 is 16 residues long. From germline, CDR1 is MNHEY and CDR2 SVGEGT. The sequence derives from a woman aged 45 to 65 with active or convalescent COVID-19. The specimen was peripheral blood. The gene calls are TRBV6-2 or TRBV6-3 and TRBJ2-7; TRBD2 agrees at 9 bases. The CDR3 nucleotides read TGTGCCAGCAGCCCCAGCCTAGCGGGAATCATTGACGAGCAGTACTTC. This translates into CASSPSLAGIIDEQYF.